The sequence of this T cell receptor (beta chain) was determined in a study of cytomegalovirus exposure and HLA in healthy donors. This CDR3 comprises 16 residues. The V gene lost 3 bases and the J gene lost 5 bases, with 18 bases spanning the gap. CDR1 is SGDLS, CDR2 YYNGEE, per germline. Clones were read by immunoSEQ multiplex PCR, and TCRdb kept only the in-frame ones, dropping some. The data hold more than 95,000 clones, with around 90% observed a single time. The sequencing input was PBMCs. The TCR originated in a woman aged 18-29 years in good health and CMV-seronegative. The rearrangement uses TRBV9 and TRBJ2-1, with TRBD2 as a possible D gene (6 bases). CDR3 region: CASSAGGGRSDNEQFF. CDR3 bases: TGTGCCAGCAGCGCAGGTGGGGGGAGATCGGACAATGAGCAGTTCTTC.